Listed below are T cell receptor beta chains from one sample, sequenced in a study of cytomegalovirus exposure and HLA in healthy donors. The method was immunoSEQ multiplex PCR; TCRdb's version includes in-frame clones alone and lacks a portion of them. The data show about 170,000 clones, approximately 76% seen once. Sequencing used PBMCs. These receptors were collected from a woman aged 18-29 years in good health and CMV-seropositive. Both conserved end residues are part of each CDR3. The D gene is left open where the match is weak. A clone size is listed for some rows: how often the clone was seen (once, few, many), or a class if it is expanded.

d_call | clone_size | j_call | v_call | cdr3_aa | cdr3_nt
TRBD1 | few | TRBJ2-5 | TRBV7-3 | CASSRGQGGQETQYF | TGTGCCAGCAGCCGCGGACAGGGGGGGCAAGAGACCCAGTACTTC
TRBD1 | . | TRBJ1-6 | TRBV13 | CASRPGTGNSPLHF | TGTGCCAGCAGACCCGGGACAGGGAATTCACCCCTCCACTTT
. | . | TRBJ2-2 | TRBV13 | CASSLNPGAGELFF | TGTGCCAGCAGCTTGAACCCCGGGGCCGGGGAGCTGTTTTTT
TRBD1 | . | TRBJ1-1 | TRBV4-1 | CASSQLPGTGDREAFF | TGCGCCAGCAGCCAATTACCCGGGACAGGGGACCGTGAAGCTTTCTTT
. | few | TRBJ2-7 | TRBV7-6 | CASSSREDPGGEQYF | TGTGCCAGCAGCTCCAGGGAGGACCCCGGTGGAGAGCAGTACTTC
. | . | TRBJ2-6 | TRBV5-1 | CASSLGGSGTNWIRAGANVLTF | TGCGCCAGCAGCTTGGGGGGCTCCGGGACAAACTGGATCAGGGCTGGGGCCAACGTCCTGACTTTC
. | . | TRBJ2-5 | TRBV5-1 | CASSLGVAAQETQYF | TGCGCCAGCAGCTTGGGAGTAGCGGCTCAAGAGACCCAGTACTTC
TRBD2 | . | TRBJ2-2 | TRBV6-5 | CAIAKGGRNTGELFF | TGTGCCATCGCTAAGGGAGGGAGGAACACCGGGGAGCTGTTTTTT
. | . | TRBJ2-1 | TRBV15 | CATTKGDGEQFF | TGTGCCACCACTAAGGGGGACGGTGAGCAGTTCTTC
TRBD1 | . | TRBJ2-1 | TRBV18 | CASSKDRVYNEQFF | TGTGCCAGCTCCAAGGACAGGGTCTACAATGAGCAGTTCTTC
. | . | TRBJ2-1 | TRBV9 | CASSIQGRDEQFF | TGTGCCAGCAGCATACAGGGTCGCGATGAGCAGTTCTTC
. | . | TRBJ1-1 | TRBV19 | CASSMQGWTEAFF | TGTGCCAGTAGTATGCAGGGATGGACTGAAGCTTTCTTT
. | . | TRBJ2-4 | TRBV6-6 | CASRQVLAKNIQYF | TGTGCCAGCAGACAGGTGTTAGCCAAAAACATTCAGTACTTC
TRBD1 | . | TRBJ2-1 | TRBV19 | CASETGGLKPPTNNEQFF | TGTGCCAGCGAAACAGGGGGTCTAAAGCCCCCTACTAACAATGAGCAGTTCTTC
. | . | TRBJ1-2 | TRBV5-5 | CASSLTGTPANYGYTF | TGTGCCAGCAGTCTCACCGGGACACCTGCTAACTATGGCTACACCTTC
TRBD2 | . | TRBJ2-1 | TRBV5-1 | CASRSGGANEQFF | TGCGCCAGCAGAAGCGGGGGGGCTAATGAGCAGTTCTTC
. | . | TRBJ2-7 | TRBV28 | CASSYKPGQPLALPYEQYF | TGTGCCAGCAGCTATAAGCCGGGACAACCATTAGCCTTACCCTACGAGCAGTACTTC
TRBD1 | . | TRBJ1-2 | TRBV5-4 | CASSLGQGVDGYTF | TGTGCCAGCAGCTTGGGACAGGGGGTCGATGGCTACACCTTC
. | . | TRBJ1-5 | TRBV11-2 | CASSQDSYQPQHF | TGTGCCAGCAGCCAAGACAGTTATCAGCCCCAGCATTTT
TRBD1 | few | TRBJ1-2 | TRBV2 | CASSWRTGDGYTF | TGTGCCAGCAGTTGGAGGACAGGGGATGGCTACACCTTC
. | few | TRBJ2-3 | TRBV19 | CATRIGGTDTQYF | TGTGCCACCCGGATTGGAGGAACAGATACGCAGTATTTT
. | . | TRBJ1-4 | TRBV9 | CASSVGTGGGKLFF | TGTGCCAGCAGCGTAGGGACGGGGGGAGGAAAACTGTTTTTT
TRBD1 | once | TRBJ2-7 | TRBV9 | CASSPGQGIYEQYF | TGTGCCAGCAGCCCCGGACAGGGGATCTACGAGCAGTACTTC
TRBD1 | . | TRBJ2-7 | TRBV27 | CASSLLGYRGQDYEQYF | TGTGCCAGCAGTTTATTGGGGTATCGAGGACAGGACTACGAGCAGTACTTC
TRBD1 | . | TRBJ1-3 | TRBV6-5 | CASSYGTGGNTIYF | TGTGCCAGCAGTTACGGGACAGGAGGAAACACCATATATTTT
. | . | TRBJ2-2 | TRBV9 | CASSVRGTENTGELFF | TGTGCCAGCAGCGTAAGGGGGACGGAGAACACCGGGGAGCTGTTTTTT
TRBD1 | . | TRBJ1-5 | TRBV2 | CASRMTGEGGNQPQHF | TGTGCCAGCAGGATGACAGGGGAAGGTGGCAATCAGCCCCAGCATTTT
TRBD1 | . | TRBJ2-7 | TRBV19 | CASSIARGADRGYEQYF | TGTGCCAGTAGTATAGCTCGGGGCGCGGACAGGGGCTACGAGCAGTACTTC
TRBD1 | once | TRBJ2-7 | TRBV7-6 | CASSPIQGAYEQYF | TGTGCCAGCAGCCCTATACAGGGGGCTTACGAGCAGTACTTC
TRBD1 | . | TRBJ1-3 | TRBV11-3 | CASTIRGQLNSGNTIYF | TGTGCCAGCACCATTAGGGGGCAGCTCAACTCTGGAAACACCATATATTTT
TRBD1 | . | TRBJ2-7 | TRBV5-4 | CASSTHGTGSHEQYF | TGTGCCAGCAGCACCCACGGGACAGGGAGCCACGAGCAGTACTTC
. | . | TRBJ2-1 | TRBV7-2 | CASSLSGRGTYNEQFF | TGTGCCAGCAGCTTATCAGGCAGGGGAACCTACAATGAGCAGTTCTTC
. | . | TRBJ1-1 | TRBV12-5 | CASGSITGRNTEAFF | TGTGCTAGTGGTAGCATAACAGGGAGGAACACTGAAGCTTTCTTT
. | . | TRBJ1-3 | TRBV5-1 | CASSLGSSGNTIYF | TGCGCCAGCTCCCTAGGGAGCTCTGGAAACACCATATATTTT
TRBD2 | once | TRBJ2-2 | TRBV7-2 | CASSLVVTSPNTGELFF | TGTGCCAGCAGCTTAGTAGTGACTAGCCCGAACACCGGGGAGCTGTTTTTT
. | . | TRBJ2-7 | TRBV27 | CASSFPRGGVPYEQYF | TGTGCCAGCAGTTTCCCGCGAGGGGGTGTCCCCTACGAGCAGTACTTC
TRBD1 | . | TRBJ1-1 | TRBV4-2 | CASSQATGESEAFF | TGTGCCAGCAGCCAAGCGACAGGGGAGAGTGAAGCTTTCTTT
TRBD1 | . | TRBJ1-5 | TRBV6-1 | CATRTRDRGNQPQHF | TGTGCCACTCGTACCCGGGACAGGGGAAATCAGCCCCAGCATTTT
. | . | TRBJ2-2 | TRBV7-9 | CASSLASEELFF | TGTGCCAGCAGCCTCGCCAGCGAGGAGCTGTTTTTT
. | . | TRBJ2-5 | TRBV7-3 | CASSSQRRETQYF | TGTGCCAGCAGCAGTCAGCGAAGGGAGACCCAGTACTTC
. | . | TRBJ2-1 | TRBV7-6 | CASSLGSSYNEQFF | TGTGCCAGCAGCTTAGGGAGCTCCTACAATGAGCAGTTCTTC
. | . | TRBJ2-3 | TRBV9 | CASSVGKGIWTDTQYF | TGTGCCAGCAGCGTCGGTAAGGGGATATGGACAGATACGCAGTATTTT
TRBD1 | . | TRBJ1-1 | TRBV18 | CASSLLGRGTGKGTEAFF | TGTGCCAGCTCACTTTTAGGCCGCGGGACAGGGAAGGGGACTGAAGCTTTCTTT
TRBD2 | . | TRBJ2-3 | TRBV11-1 | CASSLGLERGNTDTQYF | TGTGCCAGCAGCTTAGGTCTGGAGCGGGGGAACACAGATACGCAGTATTTT
TRBD1 | . | TRBJ2-7 | TRBV10-3 | CAISETGDYEQYF | TGTGCCATCAGTGAGACAGGGGACTACGAGCAGTACTTC
. | once | TRBJ2-2 | TRBV28 | CASRPRENTGELFF | TGTGCCAGCCGCCCCCGGGAGAACACCGGGGAGCTGTTTTTT
. | . | TRBJ2-5 | TRBV7-7 | CASSPGPSAQETQYF | TGTGCTAGCAGCCCAGGGCCTAGCGCACAAGAGACCCAGTACTTC
TRBD1 | . | TRBJ1-2 | TRBV6-5 | CASSSTRGTDYGYTF | TGTGCCAGCAGTTCTACTCGAGGGACAGACTATGGCTACACCTTC
. | . | TRBJ2-1 | TRBV7-8 | CASSFPRGAQNEQFF | TGTGCCAGCAGCTTCCCCAGGGGCGCTCAGAATGAGCAGTTCTTC
. | . | TRBJ2-7 | TRBV20-1 | CSAPGQYEQYF | TGCAGTGCGCCGGGACAATACGAGCAGTACTTC
. | . | TRBJ1-1 | TRBV19 | CASSIRLLNTEAFF | TGTGCCAGTAGTATTAGACTGCTGAACACTGAAGCTTTCTTT
. | . | TRBJ2-5 | TRBV7-3 | CASSPGGLGTQYF | TGTGCCAGCAGCCCCGGCGGGCTGGGGACCCAGTACTTC
. | . | TRBJ2-7 | TRBV7-9 | CASSSAGTQKPYEQYF | TGTGCCAGCAGCTCAGCCGGGACACAAAAACCCTACGAGCAGTACTTC
TRBD2 | . | TRBJ2-1 | TRBV7-9 | CASSPPAGGIVNEQFF | TGTGCCAGCAGCCCACCTGCGGGGGGCATTGTGAATGAGCAGTTCTTC
. | . | TRBJ1-1 | TRBV7-8 | CASSFSSNTEAFF | TGTGCCAGCAGCTTTAGCTCTAACACTGAAGCTTTCTTT
. | . | TRBJ1-1 | TRBV25-1 | CASSEEGRAEAFF | TGTGCCAGCAGTGAAGAGGGTAGAGCTGAAGCTTTCTTT
. | . | TRBJ2-2 | TRBV10-1 | CASKVEQGVYTGELFF | TGCGCCAGCAAGGTCGAACAGGGTGTTTACACCGGGGAGCTGTTTTTT
. | . | TRBJ2-7 | TRBV28 | CASSLRWAYEQYF | TGTGCCAGCAGTTTAAGGTGGGCTTACGAGCAGTACTTC